The present T cell receptor beta chain was sequenced within a study of T cell repertoires in cytomegalovirus infection. On the study more broadly: CMV infection together with matching HLA type was indicated by public TCR beta signatures.

Study findings and constraints: It was HLA-C-restricted CMV-specific TCR beta clonotypes that dominated the response ex vivo. Cumulative public TCR beta family frequency identified carriers of CMV plus the relevant HLA.

CDR3 size: 13 residues. Trimming removed 6 bases at V and 5 bases at J, with 13 bases between. The table lists this clonotype with a few counts. The antigen is unknown. One entry per CDR3 protein, called by TCRdb with MiXCR from the reads. This sample has around 530,000 distinct CDR3 sequences; about 26% occur once, and the top ten carry over 10%. Sequencing was performed on PBMCs. This chain connects TRBV12-3 or TRBV12-4 to TRBJ2-5, with D tentatively TRBD2 (6 bases). The receptor was isolated from a human donor in good health (CMV status not recorded). Some clones in this sample may be carry-over from other donors' samples. The CDR3 sequence is CASSQGGLETQYF. The CDR3 coding sequence is TGTGCCAGCAGCCAAGGAGGGTTGGAGACCCAGTACTTC.